This T cell receptor beta chain was recovered during a study of blood T cell repertoires in COVID-19. The length of the CDR3 is 16 residues. Losses at the gene ends were 6 bases for V and 1 base for J; bases not matched to a gene: 6. The method was immunoSEQ multiplex PCR; TCRdb's version includes in-frame clones alone and lacks a portion of them. The sample lists 150,000 to 200,000 clones; roughly four fifths were seen once. This clonotype originated in a human donor in a cohort sampled during active COVID-19. The sequencing input was peripheral blood. The J gene is TRBJ2-4, the V gene TRBV6-7, with 10 bases lining up with TRBD2. TRBV6-7 is an ORF, with its function uncertain. CDR3 loop: CASRKREGRAKNIQYF. Written as DNA, the CDR3 is TGTGCCAGCAGGAAGCGGGAGGGCCGTGCCAAAAACATTCAGTACTTC.